This is a list of T cell receptor beta chains from one sample in a study of blood T cell repertoires in COVID-19. Assay: immunoSEQ multiplex PCR; the TCRdb copy retains only in-frame clones and omits some. The repertoire holds roughly 220,000 clones, 85% seen once, with 2.9% in the top ten. The sequencing input was peripheral blood. The receptor source for this set is a man aged 50 to 59 who had recovered from COVID-19. The CDR3 runs from the conserved cysteine through the conserved F or W. The D gene is left open where the match is weak.

V	J	D	CDR3
TRBV16	TRBJ2-7	.	CASSQAQYEQYF
TRBV28	TRBJ1-6	.	CASRSSHNSPLHF
TRBV19	TRBJ2-1	TRBD2	CASSLGTSDNEQFF
TRBV7-9	TRBJ1-2	TRBD1	CASRTGTAHGYTF
TRBV18	TRBJ1-1	TRBD1	CASSIGTGANTEAFF
TRBV2	TRBJ2-2	.	CASSTTGNTGELFF
TRBV19	TRBJ1-5	.	CASSIGTFNQPQHF
TRBV27	TRBJ1-3	.	CASSFSLSGRPIYF
TRBV30	TRBJ2-1	.	CAWSDLASEQFF
TRBV7-6	TRBJ2-1	TRBD2	CASSLVPSGSSYNEQFF
TRBV2	TRBJ1-4	TRBD1	CASTDRGTNEKLFF
TRBV3-1/TRBV3-2	TRBJ2-5	.	CASSPSPGTTQYF
TRBV12-3/TRBV12-4	TRBJ1-2	TRBD1	CASSLGQGACTF
TRBV6-2/TRBV6-3	TRBJ2-1	TRBD2	CASSYATGGGFF
TRBV19	TRBJ1-2	.	CASTWLSDSDGYTF
TRBV28	TRBJ1-2	.	CATKGYLAKGYTF
TRBV24-1	TRBJ2-1	TRBD2	CATSDAGLAGGYNEQFF
TRBV19	TRBJ2-7	TRBD1	CASSISQGGEQYF
TRBV28	TRBJ2-5	.	CASSRSGQIQETQYF
TRBV3-1/TRBV3-2	TRBJ2-2	TRBD2	CASSAGVASGEGGELFF
TRBV19	TRBJ1-5	TRBD1	CASTRDRGGNQPQHF
TRBV20-1	TRBJ1-4	TRBD1	CSASMTGALANEKLFF
TRBV19	TRBJ2-1	TRBD2	CASSSPGLAGGYEQFF
TRBV11-2	TRBJ2-7	TRBD1	CASSSDRDEQYF
TRBV13	TRBJ1-1	TRBD1	CASSRPQGARGEAFF
TRBV12-3/TRBV12-4	TRBJ2-7	TRBD2	CAVAGDGLYEQYF
TRBV19	TRBJ1-5	.	CASSIWSTGGSQPQHF
TRBV7-2	TRBJ2-3	TRBD2	CASSLGLAGGTSQYF
TRBV2	TRBJ1-2	.	CASSGEGGYTF
TRBV6-5	TRBJ1-1	.	CASNTDRGTSEAFF
TRBV15	TRBJ2-5	TRBD1	CATSRPRTGTQETQYF
TRBV5-6	TRBJ2-3	.	CASSLGPNTDTQYF
TRBV5-3	TRBJ2-2	.	CARIEASTGELFF
TRBV27	TRBJ1-5	TRBD1	CASKAPGQGYQPQHF
TRBV19	TRBJ1-6	.	CASSMASFTPLHF
TRBV5-1	TRBJ1-1	TRBD1	CASSLGQGGTEAFF
TRBV5-8	TRBJ2-7	TRBD1	CASRDRGESYEQYF
TRBV28	TRBJ1-5	.	CASSLSGARQPQHF
TRBV20-1	TRBJ2-3	TRBD1	CSASGTVTSTDTQYF
TRBV7-9	TRBJ2-7	.	CASSERDRSSYEQYF
TRBV7-9	TRBJ1-2	TRBD1	CASSFTGENYGYTF
TRBV2	TRBJ2-1	TRBD2	CASSLLRRATSAYNEQFF
TRBV7-6	TRBJ1-3	TRBD1	CASRDRGRSGNTIYF
TRBV15	TRBJ1-2	.	CATSRDSGGATYGYTF
TRBV6-2/TRBV6-3	TRBJ2-3	.	CASSAIVTGATDTQYF
TRBV7-2	TRBJ2-7	TRBD2	CASSLVAGEREQYF
TRBV2	TRBJ1-1	TRBD1	CASSEIGTGLTEAFF
TRBV5-5	TRBJ2-7	.	CASSLHRDLREQYF
TRBV6-2/TRBV6-3	TRBJ2-7	TRBD2	CASSYGGSTNEQYF
TRBV2	TRBJ1-1	.	CAIAGSTEAFF
TRBV25-1	TRBJ2-7	.	CASHEDSSYEQYF
TRBV11-2	TRBJ1-2	.	CASSLDSRNYGYTF
TRBV11-2	TRBJ2-2	.	CASSLVLGLNTGELFF
TRBV6-5	TRBJ1-2	TRBD1	CASSYSKGTVFYGYTF